This T cell receptor beta chain was profiled in a study of T cells in Graves' hyperthyroidism and ophthalmopathy. CDR1 is MNHEY and CDR2 is SMNVEV in the germline V gene (reference sequence). V was trimmed by 5 bases and J by 1 base, leaving 21 bases between them. The CDR3 is 19 amino acids. TCR beta CDR3 sequences were amplified from RNA transcripts. The TCR CDR3 first-round RT-PCR relied on the HTBI primer set. TCRdb used MiXCR to reprocess the multiplex PCR reads, holding one entry per CDR3 protein. Found here are under 350,000 distinct CDR3 sequences, approximately 13% of them singletons; the top ten hold 7.9%. Extraction of PBMCs used 8 to 10 ml of fresh peripheral blood.

The chain uses TRBV27 and TRBJ2-6, with D unresolved. The clonotype comes from a woman aged 40 to 49 with Graves' hyperthyroidism. Input material: blood. The CDR3 DNA sequence: TGTGCCAGCAGTAGGAAAGCTCGGATGACCGCATCTGGGGCCAACGTCCTGACTTTC. The encoded protein is CASSRKARMTASGANVLTF. Full variable domain (rest looked up from reference TRBV27 and TRBJ2-6): EAQVTQNPRYLITVTGKKLTVTCSQNMNHEYMSWYRQDPGLGLRQIYYSMNVEVTDKGDVPEGYKVSRKEKRNFPLILESPSPNQTSLYFCASSRKARMTASGANVLTFGAGSRLTVL.